This T cell receptor (beta chain) was captured by sequencing in a study of blood T cells in healthy people across ages. As for the study in general: About one barcoded beta molecule per two T cells was the capture yield of template switching. Study-level findings and limits: While age rose, TCR beta diversity per million T cells dropped in a roughly linear way.

The total RNA that was extracted per sample amounted to at least 5.5 micrograms. The CDR3 covers 15 residues. The V and J ends lost 4 bases and 1 base respectively, with 11 bases between them. Germline CDR1 reads MGHRA; CDR2 reads YSYEKL. This clonotype was observed a few times. Its antigen is undetermined. Then a second PCR, running roughly 7 to 11 cycles, was carried out with a sample-barcoded 5' primer and a J-beta primer mix. Through a template-switch adaptor with 12 random nucleotides, each cDNA molecule received a tag. MiXCR was run by TCRdb on the 5' RACE reads, yielding one entry per CDR3 protein. The sample lists about 940,000 distinct CDR3 sequences; 48% were seen once.

V gene TRBV4-1 combines with J gene TRBJ2-1; tentatively, D is TRBD1 (5 bases). The source of this sequence is a man aged 30-40 years in good health. The specimen sequenced was blood. CDR3 in amino acids: CASSPFQGSYNEQFF. In nucleotides, the CDR3 is TGCGCCAGCAGCCCATTCCAGGGTTCCTACAATGAGCAGTTCTTC.